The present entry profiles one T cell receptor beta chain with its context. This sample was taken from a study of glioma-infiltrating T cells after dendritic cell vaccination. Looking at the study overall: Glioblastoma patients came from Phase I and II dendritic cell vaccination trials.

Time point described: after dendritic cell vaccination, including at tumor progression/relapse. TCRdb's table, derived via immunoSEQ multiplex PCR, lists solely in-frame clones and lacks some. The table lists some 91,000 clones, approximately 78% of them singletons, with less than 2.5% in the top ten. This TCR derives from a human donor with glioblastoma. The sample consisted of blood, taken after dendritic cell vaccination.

CDR3: CASSRQRVGYGYTF. The CDR3 DNA follows: TGTGCCAGCAGTAGGCAGCGGGTAGGCTATGGCTACACCTTC. The rearrangement joins TRBV27 to TRBJ1-2; D gene uncertain. The CDR3 contains 14 residues. Germline V gene data show CDR1 as MNHEY and CDR2 as SMNVEV (reference sequence). Trimming cost V 5 bases and J 4 bases, with 14 bases left between them.